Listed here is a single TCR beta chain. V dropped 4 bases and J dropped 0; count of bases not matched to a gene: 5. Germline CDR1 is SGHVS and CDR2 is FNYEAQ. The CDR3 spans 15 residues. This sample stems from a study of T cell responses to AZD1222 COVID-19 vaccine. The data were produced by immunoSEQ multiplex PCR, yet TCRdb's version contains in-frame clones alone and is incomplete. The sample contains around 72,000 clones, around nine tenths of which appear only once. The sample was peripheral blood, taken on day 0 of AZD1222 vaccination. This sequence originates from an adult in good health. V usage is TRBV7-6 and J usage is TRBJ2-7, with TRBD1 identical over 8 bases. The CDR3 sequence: CASSYGQGSSYEQYF. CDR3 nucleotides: TGTGCCAGCAGCTATGGACAGGGTAGCTCCTACGAGCAGTACTTC.